This entry lists 24 T cell receptor beta chains sequenced from one sample in a study of post-analysis software for immune sequencing data. These receptors have no known antigen. Prepared libraries of TCR beta cDNA carried unique molecular identifiers. MiXCR, run by TCRdb on the PCR reads, gives a single entry per CDR3 protein. The table lists about 770,000 distinct CDR3 sequences, around 45% of them singletons. Overall study results and limits: Controls had lower frequencies than patients of roughly five TRBV segments, which included TRBV5-6, TRBV5-1 and TRBV20-1.

The specimen was blood. The origin of the receptors is a girl aged 10 to 17 with multiple sclerosis.

V usage is TRBV5-4 and J usage is TRBJ2-5; D is perhaps TRBD2 (6 bases). Germline V gives CDR1 SGHNT, CDR2 YYREEE (reference sequence). V was pared by 3 bases and J by 3 bases, with 12 bases between. The CDR3 extends over 14 amino acids. The CDR3 protein is CASSSTLAKETQYF. CDR3 bases: TGTGCCAGCAGCTCGACTCTAGCGAAAGAGACCCAGTACTTC.

V and J are TRBV4-3 and TRBJ2-2; 11 bases agree with TRBD2. This CDR3 has 19 residues. Per the germline V gene, CDR1 is LGHNA and CDR2 is YSLEER. V dropped 0 bases and J dropped 3; count of bases not matched to a gene: 9. CDR3 sequence reads: CASSQDPGASGRYTGELFF. CDR3 DNA sequence: TGCGCCAGCAGCCAAGACCCTGGGGCTAGCGGGAGGTACACCGGGGAGCTGTTTTTT.

This chain joins TRBV27 and TRBJ2-3; D is uncertain. Germline V gene lookup returns CDR1 MNHEY and CDR2 SMNVEV (reference sequence). Trimming shortened V by 5 bases and J by 2 bases, and 11 bases separated the two germline ends. The CDR3 is 14 amino acids. The CDR3 spells CASSPGSDTDTQYF. In DNA form, the CDR3 reads TGTGCCAGCAGTCCCGGGTCGGACACAGATACGCAGTATTTT.

The chain recombines TRBV5-1 with TRBJ1-2, with D possibly matching TRBD1 (6 bases). Trimming pared 3 bases from V and 8 bases from J, leaving 20 bases between. The CDR3 has 15 residues. Looked up from germline, CDR1 is SGHRS and CDR2 is YFSETQ. CDR3 amino acids: CASSYLGTAGGGYTF. DNA of the CDR3: TGCGCCAGCAGCTATCTCGGGACTGCCGGGGGCGGCTACACCTTC.

This clonotype was counted between two and nine times. The chain links TRBV7-6 to TRBJ2-7; D remains ambiguous. The ends were cut back, 5 bases at V and 3 bases at J, with 8 bases in the middle. Germline V gene sequence: CDR1 SGHVS, CDR2 FNYEAQ. The CDR3 is 12 residues long. This CDR3 is CASSQDIYEQYF. The DNA for the CDR3 is TGTGCCAGCAGCCAAGATATCTACGAGCAGTACTTC.

The sample holds many counts of this clonotype. This chain connects TRBV4-3 to TRBJ2-7; TRBD1 matches at 8 bases. The V segment lost 4 bases and the J segment 3 bases; nucleotides outside the gene matches: 8. CDR1 is LGHNA, CDR2 YSLEER, per germline. This CDR3 is 15 amino acids long. The CDR3 DNA reads as TGCGCCAGCAGCCCACAAAGGACAGGGAACTACGAGCAGTACTTC. Translating it yields CASSPQRTGNYEQYF.

This clonotype has only a few counts. The rearrangement uses TRBV9 and TRBJ2-3; a possible D gene is TRBD2 (6 bases). Trimming left V 5 bases short and J 0 bases short, with 7 bases between. The germline CDR1 and CDR2 sequences are SGDLS and YYNGEE. There are 13 residues in the CDR3. The CDR3 region has the DNA TGTGCCAGCAGGGGGAGGAGCACAGATACGCAGTATTTT. This sequence encodes CASRGRSTDTQYF.

The rearrangement joins TRBV10-3 to TRBJ2-3, with 11 nucleotides matching TRBD2. Germline loops: CDR1 ENHRY, CDR2 SYGVKD. J lost 6 bases, V lost 5 bases, and 10 bases had no gene match. The CDR3 is 16 residues long. CDR3 nucleotide sequence: TGTGCCATCAGTCTTGGGACTAGCGGTGATTTCGATACGCAGTATTTT. This encodes CAISLGTSGDFDTQYF.

The rearrangement joins TRBV12-3 or TRBV12-4 to TRBJ1-2, with TRBD1 matching over 9 bases. Trimming cost V 3 bases and J 2 bases; bases outside gene matches: 16. The CDR3 loop spans 19 amino acids. The CDR3 region has the DNA TGTGCCAGCAGTTTGGGGTCTGGGACAGGGACCGACGGAAACTATGGCTACACCTTC. It yields the protein CASSLGSGTGTDGNYGYTF.

The chain couples TRBV5-1 to TRBJ1-1, with 10 bases matching TRBD1. J lost 5 bases, V lost 4 bases, and 5 bases had no gene match. Looked up from germline, CDR1 is SGHRS and CDR2 is YFSETQ. The CDR3 totals 14 residues. The CDR3 sequence: CASSIPGQGTEAFF. In DNA, the CDR3 is TGCGCCAGCAGCATTCCGGGACAGGGGACTGAAGCTTTCTTT. Full variable domain (rest looked up from reference TRBV5-1 and TRBJ1-1): KAGVTQTPRYLIKTRGQQVTLSCSPISGHRSVSWYQQTPGQGLQFLFEYFSETQRNKGNFPGRFSGRQFSNSRSEMNVSTLELGDSALYLCASSIPGQGTEAFFGQGTRLTVV.

In its sample, this clonotype was seen many times. V is TRBV20-1 and J is TRBJ2-5, with no clear D. The CDR3 sequence is 11 residues long. V lost 6 bases and J 5 bases, leaving 10 bases between the germline ends. In germline, CDR1 is DFQATT, CDR2 SNEGSKA (reference sequence). CDR3 sequence (DNA): TGCAGTGCCCTAGTGGGGGAGACCCAGTACTTC. Residues: CSALVGETQYF.

The chain has TRBV7-2 and TRBJ2-1; 11 bases are shared with TRBD1. CDR3 length: 16 residues. J was trimmed by 7 bases and V by 2 bases; bases with no gene match: 7. Germline CDR1 is SGHTA and CDR2 is FQGNSA. The CDR3 here is CASSLQGTGGENEQFF. Written as DNA, the CDR3 is TGTGCCAGCAGCTTACAAGGGACAGGGGGTGAGAATGAGCAGTTCTTC.

The chain combines TRBV4-3 with TRBJ2-5; TRBD2 matches 9 bases. The J call may be faulty, since TRBJ2-7 better matches the DNA end. The length of the CDR3 is 13 residues. Per the germline V gene, CDR1 is LGHNA and CDR2 is YSLEER. CDR3 loop: CASSLGTSTEQYF. Written as DNA, the CDR3 is TGCGCCAGCAGCCTCGGGACTAGCACCGAGCAGTACTTC.

The CDR3 coding sequence is TGTGCCAGCAGCCCACCCCTTGCGGGAGGGCCGCTAGAGACCCAGTACTTC. It specifies CASSPPLAGGPLETQYF. The V and J genes are TRBV7-6 and TRBJ2-5, with 9 bases fitting TRBD2. The CDR3 has 17 amino acids. With V trimmed by 5 bases and J by 4 bases, 14 bases remained unmatched. CDR1 is SGHVS, CDR2 FNYEAQ, per germline.

With regard to this clonotype: It is unclear where the CDR3 begins or ends on the DNA, so no DNA is shown, and the CDR3 is as TCRdb lists it. The rearrangement uses TRBV20-1 and TRBJ1-2; the table's D call TRBD1 went unverified against the DNA. Counting both end residues, the CDR3 totals 14 amino acids. Germline V gene data show CDR1 as DFQATT and CDR2 as SNEGSKA (reference sequence). This chain's CDR3 is CSARTGGAGYGCTF.

The chain is built from TRBV29-1 and TRBJ1-2; TRBD1 is a possible D gene (6 bases). Germline CDR1 and CDR2: SQVTM and ANQGSEA. Trimming took 2 bases from V and 6 from J, leaving 10 bases between them. This CDR3 has 12 amino acids. The CDR3 DNA follows: TGCAGCGTTGAAAGGCGGACAGATGGCTACACCTTC. Protein sequence: CSVERRTDGYTF.

The genes are TRBV6-5 and TRBJ2-5, with 8 bases aligning to TRBD2. CDR1 and CDR2 (germline): MNHEY, SVGAGI. The CDR3 spans 17 residues. V lost 3 bases to trimming and J lost 1 base; unmatched junction nucleotides: 10. The CDR3 sequence is CASSYSLSGTLQETQYF. CDR3 nucleotides: TGTGCCAGCAGTTATTCTCTTAGCGGGACCCTCCAAGAGACCCAGTACTTC.

In its sample, this clonotype was seen a few times. The rearrangement uses TRBV10-3 and TRBJ2-7, with a tentative D call TRBD1 (5 bases). Trimming removed 6 bases at V and 5 bases at J, with 14 bases between. This CDR3 is built from 13 residues. Germline lookup yields CDR1 ENHRY and CDR2 SYGVKD. As DNA, the CDR3 is TGTGCCATCAGCCGACAGATAGGGGACGAGCAGTACTTC. Translating it yields CAISRQIGDEQYF.

The J gene is TRBJ1-3, the V gene TRBV6-5; no definite D call. Deletions cut 0 bases from V and 3 bases from J, with 9 bases between. The CDR3 spans 15 residues. The germline V gene encodes CDR1 MNHEY and CDR2 SVGAGI. Written as DNA, the CDR3 is TGTGCCAGCAGTTACTCGGGAGACCTTGGAAACACCATATATTTT. Its protein is CASSYSGDLGNTIYF.

The chain carries TRBV6-6 and TRBJ2-5, with a weak D call TRBD1 (6 bases). The CDR3 has 12 residues. Germline V gene lookup returns CDR1 MNHNY and CDR2 SVGAGI (reference sequence). Trimming took 6 bases from V and 1 from J, leaving 6 bases between them. In DNA, the CDR3 is TGTGCCAGCAGGGGGGCCCAAGAGACCCAGTACTTC. Its translation is CASRGAQETQYF.

The chain is built from TRBV4-1 and TRBJ2-7; 9 bases are shared with TRBD2. The CDR3 loop spans 14 amino acids. The V gene end was trimmed by 1 base and the J gene end by 4 bases; junction bases not matched to a gene: 2. CDR1 and CDR2 from the germline V gene are MGHRA and YSYEKL. The CDR3 bases are TGCGCCAGCAGCCAAGCGCGGGAGGGGTACGAGCAGTACTTC. Translating gives CASSQAREGYEQYF.

With regard to this clonotype: This may stem from a read error, because a much larger clone lies one nucleotide away. The chain combines TRBV12-3 or TRBV12-4 with TRBJ2-3; D might be TRBD1 (6 bases). This CDR3 spans 11 amino acids. V lost 10 bases to trimming and J lost 13 bases, with 18 bases between them. The CDR3 loop is CAIIRGDAEYF. The DNA for the CDR3 is TGTGCCATTATCAGGGGAGATGCGGAGTATTTT.

The chain carries TRBV5-1 and TRBJ2-1, with D tentatively TRBD1 (6 bases). Deletions cut 3 bases from V and 5 bases from J, with 12 bases between. The germline V gene encodes CDR1 SGHRS and CDR2 YFSETQ. This CDR3 is 14 amino acids long. CDR3 sequence (DNA): TGCGCCAGCAGCTCAGGACAGCTTAACAATGAGCAGTTCTTC. Translation: CASSSGQLNNEQFF. The full variable domain, its missing parts supplied by reference TRBV5-1 and TRBJ2-1, is KAGVTQTPRYLIKTRGQQVTLSCSPISGHRSVSWYQQTPGQGLQFLFEYFSETQRNKGNFPGRFSGRQFSNSRSEMNVSTLELGDSALYLCASSSGQLNNEQFFGPGTRLTVL.

This clonotype was seen ten or more times. The CDR3 nucleotides read TGTGCCACCAGCCAGGGACCGAGGGAGACCCAGTACTTC. Protein sequence: CATSQGPRETQYF. The chain links TRBV15 to TRBJ2-5; the D gene could be TRBD1 or TRBD2 (5 bases each). Germline loops: CDR1 LNHNV, CDR2 YYDKDF (reference sequence). V was pared by 5 bases and J by 5 bases, with 12 bases between. The CDR3 loop spans 13 amino acids.